Listed here are 10 T cell receptor beta chains from one sample, sequenced in a study of OX40 agonist ivuxolimab in advanced cancers. Produced via immunoSEQ multiplex PCR; TCRdb's table is partial and in-frame only. This sample yields approximately 40,000 clones, of which about 90% are seen a single time; around 6% belongs to the top ten. The material sequenced was CD4+ or CD8+ T cells sorted from blood, taken in a trial of the OX40 agonist ivuxolimab. These receptors originate from an adult with an advanced solid tumor such as melanoma, head and neck, liver or kidney cancer.

The CDR3 DNA reads TGCAGCGTCCGAGAGGGAGTAAGGGAGCAGTACTTC. Its protein is CSVREGVREQYF. V gene TRBV29-1 combines with J gene TRBJ2-7; the D gene is possibly TRBD2 (5 bases). CDR1 and CDR2 from the germline V gene are SQVTM and ANQGSEA. The CDR3 length is 12 residues. With 6 bases removed from V and 7 bases from J, the gap between germline ends came to 16 bases.

Points on this clone: Within the sample, other DNA sequences also encode this same CDR3. The chain couples TRBV28 to TRBJ2-7; 7 nucleotides align to TRBD2. CDR1 and CDR2 (germline): MDHEN, SYDVKM. This CDR3 contains 14 residues. With 6 bases clipped from V and 2 bases from J, the junction kept 7 bases outside the gene matches. The DNA for the CDR3 is TGTGCCAGCAGCCCCGGGACTACACCCTACGAGCAGTACTTC. Protein product: CASSPGTTPYEQYF.

The J gene is TRBJ1-5, the V gene TRBV10-3; no clear D. This CDR3 spans 12 amino acids. V was trimmed by 3 bases and J by 5 bases, leaving 5 bases between them. Per the germline V gene, CDR1 is ENHRY and CDR2 is SYGVKD. CDR3 sequence reads: CAISDVDQPQHF. CDR3 in DNA: TGTGCCATCAGTGATGTCGATCAGCCCCAGCATTTT.

V is TRBV5-4 and J is TRBJ2-3, with D perhaps TRBD2 (5 bases). Per the germline V gene, CDR1 is SGHNT and CDR2 is YYREEE (reference sequence). The CDR3 loop spans 15 amino acids. V was trimmed by 1 base and J by 2 bases, leaving 11 bases between them. The CDR3 here is CASSLRGIDTDTQYF. In DNA form, the CDR3 reads TGTGCCAGCAGCTTGAGAGGGATTGACACAGATACGCAGTATTTT.

The J gene is TRBJ2-1, the V gene TRBV10-2; D unresolved. Trimming left V 2 bases short and J 1 base short, with 9 bases between. Germline V gives CDR1 WSHSY, CDR2 SAAADI. The CDR3 is made up of 15 amino acids. This CDR3 reads CASSERQLSYNEQFF. CDR3 bases: TGCGCCAGCAGTGAGAGGCAATTATCCTACAATGAGCAGTTCTTC.

The chain employs TRBV25-1 and TRBJ2-5; the match to TRBD2 covers 10 bases. Germline assignment: CDR1 MGHDK and CDR2 SYGVNS. V trimming: 10 bases; J trimming: 2 bases; junction bases outside the gene matches: 13. There are 16 residues in the CDR3. The CDR3 spells CATQSERGGFQETQYF. CDR3 in DNA: TGTGCCACGCAATCGGAGCGGGGGGGCTTTCAAGAGACCCAGTACTTC.

The J gene is TRBJ2-1, the V gene TRBV7-8; D gene uncertain. V was trimmed by 5 bases and J by 4 bases, leaving 15 bases between them. The CDR3 has 15 amino acids. Germline CDR1 and CDR2: SGHVS and FQNEAQ. The CDR3 DNA is TGTGCCAGCAGCAAACAAGGCCCTTTATACAATGAGCAGTTCTTC. It encodes CASSKQGPLYNEQFF. The full variable domain, its missing parts supplied by reference TRBV7-8 and TRBJ2-1, is GAGVSQSPRYKVAKRGQDVALRCDPISGHVSLFWYQQALGQGPEFLTYFQNEAQLDKSGLPSDRFFAERPEGSVSTLKIQRTQQEDSAVYLCASSKQGPLYNEQFFGPGTRLTVL.

The chain joins TRBV4-1 to TRBJ2-7; TRBD1 matches at 10 bases. Germline V gene lookup returns CDR1 MGHRA and CDR2 YSYEKL. The ends lost 1 base at V and 4 bases at J; junction bases unmatched: 4. This CDR3 comprises 15 residues. The CDR3 DNA sequence: TGCGCCAGCAGCCAAGCCGGGACAGGGGCGTACGAGCAGTACTTC. Encoded protein: CASSQAGTGAYEQYF.

This clone has only one observation. The chain links TRBV28 to TRBJ2-4; D gene ambiguous. The CDR3 is made up of 12 amino acids. The V gene's germline CDR1 is MDHEN and CDR2 SYDVKM. The germline V and J ends were trimmed by 3 bases and 3 bases, with 3 bases remaining between them. The DNA of the CDR3 is TGTGCCAGCAGTTTTGACAAAAACATTCAGTACTTC. This codes for CASSFDKNIQYF.

V gene TRBV14 combines with J gene TRBJ2-7; possibly TRBD2 for D (5 bases). Deletions cut 4 bases from V and 9 bases from J, with 16 bases between. This CDR3 has 13 amino acids. Germline V lookup: CDR1 SGHDN, CDR2 FVKESK. CDR3 DNA: TGTGCCAGCAGCCCCATAGGGAGTTCGGGGCAGTACTTC. It is translated as CASSPIGSSGQYF. Full variable domain (rest looked up from reference TRBV14 and TRBJ2-7): EAGVTQFPSHSVIEKGQTVTLRCDPISGHDNLYWYRRVMGKEIKFLLHFVKESKQDESGMPNNRFLAERTGGTYSTLKVQPAELEDSGVYFCASSPIGSSGQYFGPGTRLTVT.